Below are 16 T cell receptor beta chains sequenced from a single sample in a study of control samples from healthy donors and cancer patients. The data were produced by immunoSEQ multiplex PCR, yet TCRdb's version contains in-frame clones alone and is incomplete. The profile covers tens of thousands of clones, with about 87% appearing a single time and about an eighth taken by the ten largest. Material: blood. The receptors stem from a woman between 65 and 79 years old in good health.

The chain carries TRBV29-1 and TRBJ1-4; tentatively, D is TRBD1 (6 bases). V lost 7 bases and J lost 0, with 12 bases in between. The CDR3 is 14 residues long. Germline CDR1 reads SQVTM; CDR2 reads ANQGSEA. The CDR3, as DNA: TGCAGCGCCGGACAGTCTACAACTAATGAAAAACTGTTTTTT. It yields the protein CSAGQSTTNEKLFF.

This chain joins TRBV10-3 and TRBJ2-1; D is unresolved. V lost 2 bases and J 7 bases, leaving 6 bases between the germline ends. The CDR3 sequence is 12 residues long. Germline CDR1 ENHRY, CDR2 SYGVKD. The CDR3 sequence is CAISEERNEQFF. Here the CDR3 DNA reads TGTGCCATCAGTGAGGAAAGGAATGAGCAGTTCTTC.

There are a few counts of this clone. The chain joins TRBV5-4 to TRBJ2-3, with a weak D call TRBD1 (5 bases). V lost 3 bases, J lost 7 bases, and 6 bases lay in between. The germline CDR1 and CDR2 sequences are SGHNT and YYREEE (reference sequence). The CDR3 is made up of 11 amino acids. CDR3: CASSSGNTQYF. CDR3 coding DNA: TGTGCCAGCAGCTCAGGGAATACGCAGTATTTT. The entire variable domain, with the rest obtained from reference TRBV5-4 and TRBJ2-3, is as follows: ETGVTQSPTHLIKTRGQQVTLRCSSQSGHNTVSWYQQALGQGPQFIFQYYREEENGRGNFPPRFSGLQFPNYSSELNVNALELDDSALYLCASSSGNTQYFGPGTRLTVL.

This clone came up once. The V call is TRBV12-3 or TRBV12-4, the J call TRBJ1-3; D gene ambiguous. The CDR3 totals 13 residues. Trimming shortened V by 5 bases and J by 5 bases, and 10 bases separated the two germline ends. In nucleotides, the CDR3 is TGTGCCAGCAGTCACGATCGAAGAAACACCATATATTTT. Protein product: CASSHDRRNTIYF.

The chain carries TRBV4-3 and TRBJ1-6; TRBD1 might be the D (5 bases). This CDR3 contains 17 residues. Between the trimmed V and J ends, which lost 8 bases and 5 bases, there was a span of 22 bases. The germline gives CDR1 LGHNA, CDR2 YSLEER. CDR3 region: CASSSKVRGVNNSPLHF. The CDR3 DNA sequence: TGCGCCAGCTCGTCGAAAGTGAGAGGGGTGAATAATTCACCCCTCCACTTT.

This clone came up a few times. The chain combines TRBV5-1 with TRBJ1-1; D is possibly TRBD1 (6 bases). CDR1 SGHRS and CDR2 YFSETQ come from the germline V gene. The ends were cut back, 0 bases at V and 4 bases at J, with 19 bases in the middle. The CDR3 is 17 residues long. The CDR3 spells CASSLGLWQGGGTEAFF. CDR3 sequence (DNA): TGCGCCAGCAGCTTGGGGTTATGGCAGGGAGGGGGCACTGAAGCTTTCTTT.

The CDR3: CSASGPAAFF. The CDR3 DNA reads TGCAGTGCTAGTGGACCGGCGGCTTTCTTT. The chain employs TRBV20-1 and TRBJ1-1, with D hard to call. Germline-derived CDR1 and CDR2 are DFQATT and SNEGSKA (reference sequence). The CDR3 covers 10 residues. V lost 3 bases, J lost 11 bases, and 10 bases lay in between.

The rearrangement uses TRBV6-6 and TRBJ2-1; 12 bases match TRBD2. The CDR3 covers 15 residues. The junction had 3 bases not matched to a gene; V was cut back by 2 bases and J by 7 bases. Per germline, CDR1 MNHNY and CDR2 SVGAGI (reference sequence). The CDR3 region is CASSYVGLAGNEQFF. The DNA for the CDR3 is TGTGCCAGCAGTTACGTTGGACTAGCGGGGAATGAGCAGTTCTTC.

The table lists this clone with a count of one. The J gene is TRBJ2-7, the V gene TRBV5-1, with 8 bases aligning to TRBD1. The CDR3 loop spans 16 amino acids. Per the germline V gene, CDR1 is SGHRS and CDR2 is YFSETQ. Trimming removed 0 bases from V and 2 bases from J; junction bases left unmatched: 7. CDR3 bases: TGCGCCAGCAGCTTGGTCACAGGGGGAGATCCCTACGAGCAGTACTTC. Residues: CASSLVTGGDPYEQYF. Filled out from reference TRBV5-1 and TRBJ2-7, the complete variable domain reads KAGVTQTPRYLIKTRGQQVTLSCSPISGHRSVSWYQQTPGQGLQFLFEYFSETQRNKGNFPGRFSGRQFSNSRSEMNVSTLELGDSALYLCASSLVTGGDPYEQYFGPGTRLTVT.

The chain carries TRBV7-9 and TRBJ2-7; D is undetermined. The ends were cut back, 1 base at V and 0 bases at J, with 7 bases in the middle. The CDR3 is made up of 14 amino acids. Germline CDR1 SEHNR, CDR2 FQNEAQ (reference sequence). The CDR3 here is CASSLDGGSYEQYF. CDR3 nucleotide sequence: TGTGCCAGCAGCTTAGACGGTGGCTCCTACGAGCAGTACTTC. Full variable domain (remainder filled in from reference TRBV7-9 and TRBJ2-7): DTGVSQNPRHKITKRGQNVTFRCDPISEHNRLYWYRQTLGQGPEFLTYFQNEAQLEKSRLLSDRFSAERPKGSFSTLEIQRTEQGDSAMYLCASSLDGGSYEQYFGPGTRLTVT.

The CDR3 spells CASSLEGGKNTEAFF. CDR3 DNA: TGCGCCAGCAGCCTTGAGGGGGGAAAGAACACTGAAGCTTTCTTT. The chain combines TRBV5-1 with TRBJ1-1, with a weak D call TRBD1 (6 bases). The CDR3 runs 15 residues. Germline V CDR1 and CDR2: SGHRS, YFSETQ. Trimming took off 4 bases at V and 1 base at J, with 14 bases between the two ends.

The gene calls are TRBV5-4 and TRBJ1-2; D is undetermined. The germline V gene has CDR1 SGHNT and CDR2 YYREEE (reference sequence). The CDR3 loop spans 13 amino acids. The V gene lost 4 bases and the J gene lost 7 bases, with 14 bases spanning the gap. The CDR3 loop is CASSPHPGGGYTF. The CDR3 DNA is TGTGCCAGCAGCCCCCACCCTGGTGGTGGCTACACCTTC.

The rearrangement uses TRBV5-5 and TRBJ2-1; 11 nucleotides agree with TRBD2. Per germline, CDR1 SGHKS and CDR2 YYEKEE (reference sequence). This CDR3 contains 15 residues. The V and J ends lost 3 bases and 6 bases, in that order; junction bases with no gene match: 5. The CDR3 region has the DNA TGTGCCAGCAGCTCGACTAGCGGGACAGTCAATGAGCAGTTCTTC. This encodes CASSSTSGTVNEQFF.

As regards this clone: The junction does not match germline at one end; this may be a read error. The CDR3 loop reads CARSLGGGGPYNEQFF. In DNA form, the CDR3 reads TGCGCCCGCAGCTTGGGGGGCGGGGGGCCCTATAATGAGCAGTTCTTC. The chain combines TRBV5-1 with TRBJ2-1, with 8 bases lining up with TRBD2. This CDR3 comprises 16 residues. Germline-derived CDR1 and CDR2 are SGHRS and YFSETQ.

J is TRBJ2-3 and V is TRBV10-2, with 8 bases identical to TRBD2. Germline CDR1 WSHSY, CDR2 SAAADI. The CDR3 extends over 15 amino acids. Unmatched junction bases numbered 3, after V lost 4 bases and J lost 0 bases. CDR3 in amino acids: CASSARGGSTDTQYF. The CDR3 DNA is TGCGCCAGCAGTGCTCGGGGGGGGAGCACAGATACGCAGTATTTT.

The chain joins TRBV11-2 to TRBJ1-6, with D possibly matching TRBD1 (5 bases). Germline CDR1 and CDR2: SGHAT and FQNNGV. This CDR3 region has 13 residues. V shed 5 bases and J shed 7 bases, with 9 bases lying between them. In DNA, the CDR3 is TGTGCCAGCAGCCGGGACCGGAATTCACCCCTCCACTTT. Its translation: CASSRDRNSPLHF.